This T cell receptor (beta chain) comes out of a study of CD8+ T cells in alopecia areata. Remarks on this clone: The sample has other DNA sequences that encode this CDR3 too.

Germline V gene lookup returns CDR1 GTSNPN and CDR2 SVGIG (reference sequence). Trimming shortened V by 0 bases and J by 5 bases, and 4 bases separated the two germline ends. CDR3 length: 11 amino acids. It was cDNA, reverse transcribed from extracted RNA, that served as the sequencing template. The protocol was immunoSEQ multiplex PCR, while the TCRdb copy is restricted to in-frame clones and leaves out a portion. The profile shows about 150,000 clones, under 60% of them singletons. The chain has TRBV30 and TRBJ2-5; D gene unclear. The sequence was obtained from a human donor with alopecia areata. This specimen was CD4+ T cells sorted from blood, taken at week 0. CDR3 sequence: CAWSVAETQYF. The CDR3 DNA reads TGTGCCTGGAGTGTAGCGGAGACCCAGTACTTC.